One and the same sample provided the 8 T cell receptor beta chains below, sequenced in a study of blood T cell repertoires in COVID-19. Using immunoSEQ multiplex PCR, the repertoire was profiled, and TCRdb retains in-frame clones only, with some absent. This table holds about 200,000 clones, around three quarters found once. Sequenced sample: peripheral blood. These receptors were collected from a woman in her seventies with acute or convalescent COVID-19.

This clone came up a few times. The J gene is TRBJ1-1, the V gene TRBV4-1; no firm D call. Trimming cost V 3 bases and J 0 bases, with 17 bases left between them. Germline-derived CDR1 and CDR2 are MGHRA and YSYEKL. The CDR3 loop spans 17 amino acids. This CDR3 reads CASSHREGRWVNTEAFF. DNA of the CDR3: TGCGCCAGCAGCCACCGGGAGGGAAGATGGGTGAACACTGAAGCTTTCTTT.

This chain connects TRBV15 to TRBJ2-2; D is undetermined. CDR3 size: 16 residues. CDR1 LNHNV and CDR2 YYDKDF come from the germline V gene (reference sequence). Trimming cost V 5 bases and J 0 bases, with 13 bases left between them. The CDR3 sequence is CATSSYGSSNTGELFF. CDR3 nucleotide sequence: TGTGCCACCAGCTCCTACGGGTCCTCGAACACCGGGGAGCTGTTTTTT.

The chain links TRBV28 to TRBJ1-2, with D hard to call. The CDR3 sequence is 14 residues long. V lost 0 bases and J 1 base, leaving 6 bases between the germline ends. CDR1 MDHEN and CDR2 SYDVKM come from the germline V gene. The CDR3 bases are TGTGCCAGCAGTTTATGGACTGATAACTATGGCTACACCTTC. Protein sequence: CASSLWTDNYGYTF.

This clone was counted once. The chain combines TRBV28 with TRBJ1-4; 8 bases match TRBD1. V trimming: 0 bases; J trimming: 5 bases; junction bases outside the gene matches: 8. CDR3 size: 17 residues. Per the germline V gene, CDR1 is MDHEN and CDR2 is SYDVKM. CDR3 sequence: CASSLWDRQGKNEKLFF. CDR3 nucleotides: TGTGCCAGCAGTTTATGGGATCGACAGGGGAAGAATGAAAAACTGTTTTTT.

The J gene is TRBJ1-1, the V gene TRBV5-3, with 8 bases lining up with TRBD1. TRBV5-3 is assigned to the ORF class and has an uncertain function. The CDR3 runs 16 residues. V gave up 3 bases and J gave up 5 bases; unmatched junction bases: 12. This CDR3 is CARSSYPTGVRTEAFF. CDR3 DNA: TGTGCCAGAAGCTCCTACCCGACAGGGGTAAGGACTGAAGCTTTCTTT.

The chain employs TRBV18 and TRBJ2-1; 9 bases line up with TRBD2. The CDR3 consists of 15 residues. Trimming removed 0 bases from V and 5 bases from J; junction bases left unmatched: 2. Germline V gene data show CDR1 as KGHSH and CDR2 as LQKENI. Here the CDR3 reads CASSPPASGDNEQFF. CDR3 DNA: TGTGCCAGCTCACCACCGGCTAGCGGGGACAATGAGCAGTTCTTC.

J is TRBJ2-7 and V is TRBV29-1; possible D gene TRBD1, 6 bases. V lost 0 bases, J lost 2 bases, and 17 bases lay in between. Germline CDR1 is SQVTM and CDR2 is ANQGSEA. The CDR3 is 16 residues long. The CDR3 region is CSVEEPTGTLTYEQYF. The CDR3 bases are TGCAGCGTTGAAGAGCCGACAGGAACCTTGACCTACGAGCAGTACTTC.

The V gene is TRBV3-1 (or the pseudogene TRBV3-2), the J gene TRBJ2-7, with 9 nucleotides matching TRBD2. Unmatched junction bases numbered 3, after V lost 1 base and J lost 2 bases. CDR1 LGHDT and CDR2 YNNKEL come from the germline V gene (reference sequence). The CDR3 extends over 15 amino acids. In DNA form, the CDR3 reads TGTGCCAGCAGCCAAGGTTTAGCGGGAGCCTACGAGCAGTACTTC. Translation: CASSQGLAGAYEQYF.